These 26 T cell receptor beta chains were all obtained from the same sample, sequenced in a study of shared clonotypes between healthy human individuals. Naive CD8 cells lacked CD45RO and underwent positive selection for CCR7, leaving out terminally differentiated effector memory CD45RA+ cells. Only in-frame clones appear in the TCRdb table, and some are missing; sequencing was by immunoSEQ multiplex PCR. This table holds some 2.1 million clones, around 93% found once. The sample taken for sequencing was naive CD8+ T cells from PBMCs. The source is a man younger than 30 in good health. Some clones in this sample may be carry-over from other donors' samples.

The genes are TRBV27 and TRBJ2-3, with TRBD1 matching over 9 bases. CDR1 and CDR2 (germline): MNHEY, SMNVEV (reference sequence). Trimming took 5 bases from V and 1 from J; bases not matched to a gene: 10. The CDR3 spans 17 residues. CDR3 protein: CASSPGPGQGRTDTQYF. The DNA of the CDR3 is TGTGCCAGCAGTCCGGGCCCGGGACAGGGTCGCACAGATACGCAGTATTTT.

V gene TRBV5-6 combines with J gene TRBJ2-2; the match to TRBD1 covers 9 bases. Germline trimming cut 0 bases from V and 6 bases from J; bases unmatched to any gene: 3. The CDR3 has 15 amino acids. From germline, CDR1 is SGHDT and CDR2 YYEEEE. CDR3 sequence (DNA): TGTGCCAGCAGCTTGGTACAGGGGGCGTCCGGGGAGCTGTTTTTT. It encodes CASSLVQGASGELFF.

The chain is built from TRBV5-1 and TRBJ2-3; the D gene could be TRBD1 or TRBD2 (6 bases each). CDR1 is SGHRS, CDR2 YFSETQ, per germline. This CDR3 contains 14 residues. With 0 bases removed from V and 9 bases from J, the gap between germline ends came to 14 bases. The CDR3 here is CASSLEGGIQTQYF. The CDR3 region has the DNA TGCGCCAGCAGCTTGGAGGGGGGCATTCAGACGCAGTATTTT.

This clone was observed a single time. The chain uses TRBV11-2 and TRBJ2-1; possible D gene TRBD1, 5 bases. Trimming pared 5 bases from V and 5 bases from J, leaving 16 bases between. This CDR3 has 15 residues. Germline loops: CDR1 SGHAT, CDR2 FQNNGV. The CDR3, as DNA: TGTGCCAGCAGCGGGGCCCTCCTTGGACACAATGAGCAGTTCTTC. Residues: CASSGALLGHNEQFF.

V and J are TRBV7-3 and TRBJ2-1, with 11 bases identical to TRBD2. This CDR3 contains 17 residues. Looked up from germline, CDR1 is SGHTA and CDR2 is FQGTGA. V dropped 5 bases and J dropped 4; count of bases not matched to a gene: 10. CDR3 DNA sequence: TGTGCCAGCAGCCCTCCCGGACTAGCGGGCCTATACAATGAGCAGTTCTTC. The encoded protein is CASSPPGLAGLYNEQFF. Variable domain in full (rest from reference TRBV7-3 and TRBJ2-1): GAGVSQTPSNKVTEKGKYVELRCDPISGHTALYWYRQSLGQGPEFLIYFQGTGAADDSGLPNDRFFAVRPEGSVSTLKIQRTERGDSAVYLCASSPPGLAGLYNEQFFGPGTRLTVL.

DNA of the CDR3: TGTGCCAGCAGCAGCGGGAGAACTAAGCACGAGCAGTACTTC. It translates to CASSSGRTKHEQYF. This chain connects TRBV11-2 to TRBJ2-7, with TRBD2 matching 8 bases. This CDR3 has 14 amino acids. Trimming removed 5 bases from V and 5 bases from J; junction bases left unmatched: 8. The germline V gene has CDR1 SGHAT and CDR2 FQNNGV.

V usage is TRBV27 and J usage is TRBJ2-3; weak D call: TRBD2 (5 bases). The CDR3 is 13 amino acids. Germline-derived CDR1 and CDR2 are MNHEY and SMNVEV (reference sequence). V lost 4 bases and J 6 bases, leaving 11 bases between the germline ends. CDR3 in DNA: TGTGCCAGCAGTTCCCTACAGCGGGATACGCAGTATTTT. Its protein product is CASSSLQRDTQYF.

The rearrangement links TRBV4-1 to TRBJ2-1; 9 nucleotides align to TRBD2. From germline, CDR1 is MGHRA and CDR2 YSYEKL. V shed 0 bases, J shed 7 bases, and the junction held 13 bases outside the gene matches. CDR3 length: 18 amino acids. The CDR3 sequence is CASSQDGASGIVVNEQFF. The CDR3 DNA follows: TGCGCCAGCAGCCAAGATGGAGCTAGCGGGATAGTTGTAAATGAGCAGTTCTTC.

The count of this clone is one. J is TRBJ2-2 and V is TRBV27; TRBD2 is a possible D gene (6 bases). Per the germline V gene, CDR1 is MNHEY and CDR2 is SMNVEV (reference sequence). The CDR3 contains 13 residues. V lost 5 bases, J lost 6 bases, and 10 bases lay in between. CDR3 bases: TGTGCCAGCAGTCCGTGGAGGGCCGGGGAGCTGTTTTTT. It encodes CASSPWRAGELFF.

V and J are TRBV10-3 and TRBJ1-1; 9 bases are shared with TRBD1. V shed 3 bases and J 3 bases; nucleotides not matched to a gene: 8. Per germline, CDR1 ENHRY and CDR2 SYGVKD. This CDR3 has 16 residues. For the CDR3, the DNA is TGTGCCATCAGTGACCCTCGGACAGGGGCGTACACTGAAGCTTTCTTT. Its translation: CAISDPRTGAYTEAFF.

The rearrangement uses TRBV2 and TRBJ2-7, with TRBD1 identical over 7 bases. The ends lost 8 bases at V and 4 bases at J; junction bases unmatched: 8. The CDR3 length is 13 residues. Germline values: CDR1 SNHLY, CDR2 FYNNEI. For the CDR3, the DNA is TGTGCCAGCCGAGCGACAGGGCAGTACGAGCAGTACTTC. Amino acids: CASRATGQYEQYF.

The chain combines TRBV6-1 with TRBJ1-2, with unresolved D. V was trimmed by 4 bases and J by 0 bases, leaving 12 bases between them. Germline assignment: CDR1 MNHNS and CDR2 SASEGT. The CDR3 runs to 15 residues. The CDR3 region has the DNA TGTGCCAGCAGTGCCCGGCCATTAGCTAACTATGGCTACACCTTC. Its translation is CASSARPLANYGYTF.

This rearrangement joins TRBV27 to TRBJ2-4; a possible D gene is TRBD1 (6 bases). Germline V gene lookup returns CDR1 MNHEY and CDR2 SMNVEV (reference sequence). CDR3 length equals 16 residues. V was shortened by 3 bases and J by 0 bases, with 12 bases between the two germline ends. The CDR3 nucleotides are TGTGCCAGCAGTTTGCAGGGGCCGCTAGCCAAAAACATTCAGTACTTC. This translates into CASSLQGPLAKNIQYF.

The CDR3 loop reads CASSATSGSLYEQYF. In DNA, the CDR3 is TGTGCCAGCAGCGCCACTAGCGGGAGTCTTTACGAGCAGTACTTC. This sequence joins TRBV7-8 and TRBJ2-7, with TRBD2 matching 11 bases. Germline V gene data show CDR1 as SGHVS and CDR2 as FQNEAQ. Trimming removed 5 bases from V and 4 bases from J; junction bases left unmatched: 7. The CDR3 extends over 15 amino acids.

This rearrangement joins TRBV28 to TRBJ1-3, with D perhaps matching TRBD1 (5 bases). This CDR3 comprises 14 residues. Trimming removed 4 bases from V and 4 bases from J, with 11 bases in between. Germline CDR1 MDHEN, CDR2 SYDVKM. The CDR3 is CASSWRGSGNTIYF. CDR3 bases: TGTGCCAGCAGTTGGCGGGGGTCAGGAAACACCATATATTTT.

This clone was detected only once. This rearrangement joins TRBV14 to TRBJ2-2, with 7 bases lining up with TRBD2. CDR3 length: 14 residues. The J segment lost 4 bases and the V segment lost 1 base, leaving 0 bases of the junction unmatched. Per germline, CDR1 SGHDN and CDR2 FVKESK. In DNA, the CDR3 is TGTGCCAGCAGCCAAGGACTAGCCACCGGGGAGCTGTTTTTT. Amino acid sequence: CASSQGLATGELFF.

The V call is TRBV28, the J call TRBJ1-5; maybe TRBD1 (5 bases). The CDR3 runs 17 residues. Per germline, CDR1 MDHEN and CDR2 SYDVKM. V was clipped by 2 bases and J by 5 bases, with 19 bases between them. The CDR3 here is CASSLSPTPREDQPQHF. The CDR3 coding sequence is TGTGCCAGCAGTTTAAGCCCAACCCCCAGGGAGGATCAGCCCCAGCATTTT.

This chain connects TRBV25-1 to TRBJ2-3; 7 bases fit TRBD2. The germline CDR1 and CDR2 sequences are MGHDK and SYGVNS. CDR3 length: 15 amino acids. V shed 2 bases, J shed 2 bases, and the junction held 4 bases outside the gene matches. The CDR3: CASSETSEFTDTQYF. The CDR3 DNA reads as TGTGCCAGCAGTGAAACTAGCGAGTTCACAGATACGCAGTATTTT. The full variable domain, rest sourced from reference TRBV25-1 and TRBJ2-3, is EADIYQTPRYLVIGTGKKITLECSQTMGHDKMYWYQQDPGMELHLIHYSYGVNSTEKGDLSSESTVSRIRTEHFPLTLESARPSHTSQYLCASSETSEFTDTQYFGPGTRLTVL.

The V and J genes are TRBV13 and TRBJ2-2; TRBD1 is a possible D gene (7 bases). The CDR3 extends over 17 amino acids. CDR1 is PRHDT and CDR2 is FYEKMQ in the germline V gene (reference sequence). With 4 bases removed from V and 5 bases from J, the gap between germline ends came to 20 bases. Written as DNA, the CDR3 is TGTGCCAGCAGCTCTACCAAAGGGGGCGCGGGGACCGGGGAGCTGTTTTTT. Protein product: CASSSTKGGAGTGELFF.

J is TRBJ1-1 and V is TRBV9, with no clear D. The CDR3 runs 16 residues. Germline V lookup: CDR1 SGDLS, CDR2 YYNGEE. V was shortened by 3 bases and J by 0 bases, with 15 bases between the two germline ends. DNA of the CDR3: TGTGCCAGCAGCGACGGTAGGCTACGAGTGAACACTGAAGCTTTCTTT. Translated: CASSDGRLRVNTEAFF. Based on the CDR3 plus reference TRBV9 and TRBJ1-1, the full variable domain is DSGVTQTPKHLITATGQRVTLRCSPRSGDLSVYWYQQSLDQGLQFLIQYYNGEERAKGNILERFSAQQFPDLHSELNLSSLELGDSALYFCASSDGRLRVNTEAFFGQGTRLTVV.

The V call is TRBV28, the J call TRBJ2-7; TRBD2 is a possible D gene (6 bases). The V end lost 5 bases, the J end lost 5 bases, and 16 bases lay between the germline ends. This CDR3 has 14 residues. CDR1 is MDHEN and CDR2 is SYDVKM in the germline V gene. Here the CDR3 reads CASSPSRRVHEQYF. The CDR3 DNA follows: TGTGCCAGCAGTCCCTCGAGGAGGGTGCACGAGCAGTACTTC.

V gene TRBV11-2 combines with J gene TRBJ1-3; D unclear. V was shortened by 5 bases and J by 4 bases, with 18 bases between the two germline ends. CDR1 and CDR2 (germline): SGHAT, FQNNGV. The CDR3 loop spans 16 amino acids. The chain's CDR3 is CASSPTGGFVGNTIYF. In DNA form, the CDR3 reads TGTGCCAGCAGCCCCACGGGTGGGTTCGTCGGAAACACCATATATTTT. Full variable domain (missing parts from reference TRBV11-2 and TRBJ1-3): EAGVAQSPRYKIIEKRQSVAFWCNPISGHATLYWYQQILGQGPKLLIQFQNNGVVDDSQLPKDRFSAERLKGVDSTLKIQPAKLEDSAVYLCASSPTGGFVGNTIYFGEGSWLTVV.

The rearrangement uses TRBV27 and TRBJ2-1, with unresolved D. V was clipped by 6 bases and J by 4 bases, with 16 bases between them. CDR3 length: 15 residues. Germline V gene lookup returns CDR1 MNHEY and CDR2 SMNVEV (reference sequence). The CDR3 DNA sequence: TGTGCCAGCAGATCAGCGAGTTTCCCTTACAATGAGCAGTTCTTC. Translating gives CASRSASFPYNEQFF.

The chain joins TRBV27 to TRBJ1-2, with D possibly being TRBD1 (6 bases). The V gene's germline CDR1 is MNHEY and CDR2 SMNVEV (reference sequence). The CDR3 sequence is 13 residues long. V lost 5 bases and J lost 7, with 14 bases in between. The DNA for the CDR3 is TGTGCCAGCAGTGCTCAGGGGCTGTCTGGCTACACCTTC. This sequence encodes CASSAQGLSGYTF.

CDR3 sequence: CASSSHRKGETQYF. CDR3 DNA sequence: TGTGCCAGCAGTTCGCACAGGAAGGGGGAGACCCAGTACTTC. The V call is TRBV28, the J call TRBJ2-5; perhaps TRBD1 as D (5 bases). The germline V gene has CDR1 MDHEN and CDR2 SYDVKM. This CDR3 is 14 amino acids long. V shed 4 bases and J shed 5 bases, with 14 bases lying between them.

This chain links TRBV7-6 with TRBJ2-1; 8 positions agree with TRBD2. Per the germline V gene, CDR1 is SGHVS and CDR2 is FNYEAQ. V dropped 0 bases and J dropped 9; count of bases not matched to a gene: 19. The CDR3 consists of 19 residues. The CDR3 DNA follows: TGTGCCAGCAGCTTAGCGACTAGCGCTGGAGGCACCTATTATTTTGAGCAGTTCTTC. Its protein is CASSLATSAGGTYYFEQFF.